These 24 T cell receptor beta chains share one sample of origin, sequenced in a study of CD8+ T cells in alopecia areata. RNA extraction and reverse transcription yielded cDNA as sequencing template. TCRdb keeps only in-frame clones here, not all; method: immunoSEQ multiplex PCR. The sample has about 98,000 clones; around two fifths are singletons. The sequenced sample was CD4+ T cells sorted from blood. Receptors were obtained from a human donor with alopecia areata.

The J gene is TRBJ2-2, the V gene TRBV5-6, with D uncertain. Trimming left V 4 bases short and J 2 bases short, with 18 bases between. The CDR3 runs 17 residues. Per germline, CDR1 SGHDT and CDR2 YYEEEE. The CDR3 loop is CASSVRTTSRNTGELFF. Here the CDR3 DNA reads TGTGCCAGCAGCGTAAGGACCACCTCTAGAAACACCGGGGAGCTGTTTTTT. Together with reference TRBV5-6 and TRBJ2-2, the CDR3 gives the full variable domain: DAGVTQSPTHLIKTRGQQVTLRCSPKSGHDTVSWYQQALGQGPQFIFQYYEEEERQRGNFPDRFSGHQFPNYSSELNVNALLLGDSALYLCASSVRTTSRNTGELFFGEGSRLTVL.

The V gene is TRBV15, the J gene TRBJ2-7, with 7 bases identical to TRBD1. Germline assignment: CDR1 LNHNV and CDR2 YYDKDF (reference sequence). Unmatched junction bases numbered 7, after V lost 0 bases and J lost 5 bases. The CDR3 is 15 residues long. Here the CDR3 reads CATSREQGSANEQYF. The CDR3 DNA sequence: TGTGCCACCAGCAGAGAACAGGGGTCCGCAAACGAGCAGTACTTC. The full variable domain, with the rest looked up from reference TRBV15 and TRBJ2-7, is DAMVIQNPRYQVTQFGKPVTLSCSQTLNHNVMYWYQQKSSQAPKLLFHYYDKDFNNEADTPDNFQSRRPNTSFCFLDIRSPGLGDTAMYLCATSREQGSANEQYFGPGTRLTVT.

This clone was detected a few times. This chain joins TRBV29-1 and TRBJ1-5; D uncertain. The CDR3 is 13 residues long. V lost 4 bases, J lost 2 bases, and 9 bases lay in between. Germline V CDR1 and CDR2: SQVTM, ANQGSEA. CDR3 sequence (DNA): TGCAGCGTTGTGGGTTCCGGCAATCAGCCCCAGCATTTT. Its protein product is CSVVGSGNQPQHF.

Notes on this clone: Different DNA sequences within this sample yield the same CDR3. The chain uses TRBV29-1 and TRBJ2-3, with D possibly matching TRBD1 (5 bases). Trimming took off 4 bases at V and 1 base at J, with 9 bases between the two ends. The length of the CDR3 is 13 residues. Germline CDR1 reads SQVTM; CDR2 reads ANQGSEA. CDR3 sequence: CSVGGRGTDTQYF. In nucleotides, the CDR3 is TGCAGCGTTGGGGGCAGGGGCACAGATACGCAGTATTTT.

This chain uses TRBV30 with TRBJ2-6; D is uncertain. The length of the CDR3 is 14 residues. Trimming removed 3 bases from V and 2 bases from J, with 8 bases in between. Germline CDR1 GTSNPN, CDR2 SVGIG (reference sequence). CDR3 in DNA: TGTGCCTGGAGGCGAGGAGCTGGGGCCAACGTCCTGACTTTC. This translates into CAWRRGAGANVLTF.

The chain recombines TRBV29-1 with TRBJ2-3; a possible D gene is TRBD2 (6 bases). The CDR3 is 13 amino acids. In germline, CDR1 is SQVTM, CDR2 ANQGSEA. V was cut by 2 bases and J by 6 bases, with 12 bases left in between. As DNA, the CDR3 is TGCAGCGTTGAACAGTCTGGAGGGGATACGCAGTATTTT. This sequence encodes CSVEQSGGDTQYF.

The V call is TRBV30, the J call TRBJ1-5; D is unresolved. V lost 3 bases and J lost 7, with 13 bases in between. This CDR3 is built from 13 residues. In germline, CDR1 is GTSNPN, CDR2 SVGIG (reference sequence). CDR3 sequence (DNA): TGTGCCTGGAGCGCGATCGGAGAGCAGCCCCAGCATTTT. This codes for CAWSAIGEQPQHF.

This sequence joins TRBV2 and TRBJ2-3; 12 bases are a match to TRBD2. Germline CDR1 reads SNHLY; CDR2 reads FYNNEI. V trimming: 4 bases; J trimming: 1 base; junction bases outside the gene matches: 6. The CDR3 has 17 amino acids. The CDR3 DNA sequence: TGTGCCAGCAGTGGGACTAGCGGGATATCGGGCACAGATACGCAGTATTTT. Translation: CASSGTSGISGTDTQYF.

V gene TRBV28 combines with J gene TRBJ2-2; a possible D gene is TRBD1 (6 bases). This CDR3 has 15 residues. V lost 6 bases and J lost 3, with 14 bases in between. Per the germline V gene, CDR1 is MDHEN and CDR2 is SYDVKM. The CDR3 loop is CASRPSGVDTGELFF. CDR3 sequence (DNA): TGTGCCAGCAGGCCTTCAGGGGTCGACACCGGGGAGCTGTTTTTT.

V gene TRBV6-5 combines with J gene TRBJ2-3; possible D gene TRBD2, 5 bases. The V gene's germline CDR1 is MNHEY and CDR2 SVGAGI. Trimming left V 2 bases short and J 2 bases short, with 8 bases between. The CDR3 has 14 residues. Here the CDR3 DNA reads TGTGCCAGCAGTTACCAGCGGCCCACAGATACGCAGTATTTT. Protein: CASSYQRPTDTQYF.

This chain joins TRBV15 and TRBJ2-1, with TRBD2 matching over 12 bases. V trimming: 9 bases; J trimming: 7 bases; junction bases outside the gene matches: 10. The CDR3 consists of 15 residues. Germline CDR1 is LNHNV and CDR2 is YYDKDF (reference sequence). This CDR3 is CATTTSGSVRNEQFF. In nucleotides, the CDR3 is TGTGCCACGACGACTAGCGGGAGCGTCAGGAATGAGCAGTTCTTC.

The V gene is TRBV19, the J gene TRBJ2-7, with D perhaps TRBD2 (5 bases). CDR1 is LNHDA, CDR2 SQIVND, per germline (reference sequence). This CDR3 contains 13 residues. Trimming removed 4 bases from V and 3 bases from J, with 10 bases in between. CDR3 DNA: TGTGCCAGTAGTACCGGACTCCTCTACGAGCAGTACTTC. Translating it yields CASSTGLLYEQYF.

This clone was seen a few times. V usage is TRBV28 and J usage is TRBJ2-2, with unresolved D. This CDR3 comprises 11 residues. With 3 bases removed from V and 7 bases from J, the gap between germline ends came to 3 bases. The V gene's germline CDR1 is MDHEN and CDR2 SYDVKM. The CDR3 protein is CASSFYGELFF. The CDR3 coding sequence is TGTGCCAGCAGTTTTTACGGGGAGCTGTTTTTT.

The chain combines TRBV29-1 with TRBJ2-5; 7 nucleotides line up with TRBD2. After removal of 5 bases from V and 4 bases from J, the junction contained 7 bases not matched to a gene. The CDR3 is made up of 13 amino acids. Germline values: CDR1 SQVTM, CDR2 ANQGSEA. The CDR3, as DNA: TGCAGCGTTCGGGGGGATTTACGAGAGACCCAGTACTTC. Its protein product is CSVRGDLRETQYF.

V usage is TRBV29-1 and J usage is TRBJ2-7; D is unclear. Between the trimmed V and J ends, which lost 4 bases and 0 bases, there was a span of 7 bases. The germline V gene has CDR1 SQVTM and CDR2 ANQGSEA. The CDR3 spans 12 residues. CDR3 nucleotide sequence: TGCAGCGTTGTGGTAAACTCCTACGAGCAGTACTTC. The encoded protein is CSVVVNSYEQYF.

The chain combines TRBV30 with TRBJ1-1; TRBD1 might be the D (6 bases). The CDR3 runs 13 residues. The V gene lost 1 base and the J gene lost 7 bases, with 13 bases spanning the gap. Germline V gives CDR1 GTSNPN, CDR2 SVGIG (reference sequence). The CDR3 DNA sequence: TGTGCCTGGAGTGCTTCCAGGGGCGGTGAAGCTTTCTTT. It is translated as CAWSASRGGEAFF.

This clone came up a few times. This chain connects TRBV29-1 to TRBJ2-3; no clear D. The CDR3 totals 12 residues. CDR1 is SQVTM, CDR2 ANQGSEA, per germline. Between the trimmed V and J ends, which lost 6 bases and 1 base, there was a span of 8 bases. The CDR3, as DNA: TGCAGCGTCCTGTCCGGCACAGATACGCAGTATTTT. Amino acids: CSVLSGTDTQYF.

This clone was picked up one time. This rearrangement joins TRBV4-2 to TRBJ2-3, with TRBD2 as a possible D gene (6 bases). The germline V and J ends were trimmed by 5 bases and 4 bases, with 19 bases remaining between them. The germline CDR1 and CDR2 sequences are LGHNA and YNFKEQ. The CDR3 consists of 16 residues. The CDR3: CASSYPGLQLSDTQYF. The DNA of the CDR3 is TGTGCCAGCAGCTACCCGGGACTCCAGTTGTCAGATACGCAGTATTTT.

Turning to this clone: The germline gene is not matched at one end of the junction; a read error may be the cause. This chain's CDR3 is CASSLDGQGEDF. The CDR3 DNA follows: TGTGCCAGCAGTTTAGACGGACAGGGAGAGGACTTC. The chain couples TRBV28 to TRBJ2-5; 8 nucleotides match TRBD1. This CDR3 region has 12 residues. Per germline, CDR1 MDHEN and CDR2 SYDVKM. The whole variable domain, filled in from reference TRBV28 and TRBJ2-5, reads DVKVTQSSRYLVKRTGEKVFLECVQDMDHENMFWYRQDPGLGLRLIYFSYDVKMKEKGDIPEGYSVSREKKERFSLILESASTNQTSMYLCASSLDGQGEDFGPGTRLLVL.

This clone turned up a few times. Here the CDR3 DNA reads TGCAGCGTTGAAGATCTCGGCGCGAGGTATTCTTACAATGAGCAGTTCTTC. Protein sequence: CSVEDLGARYSYNEQFF. This chain connects TRBV29-1 to TRBJ2-1; no clear D. This CDR3 has 17 residues. CDR1 is SQVTM and CDR2 is ANQGSEA in the germline V gene. The V gene lost 0 bases and the J gene lost 4 bases, with 19 bases spanning the gap.

The V and J genes are TRBV30 and TRBJ1-2; tentative D call: TRBD1 (5 bases). The germline V gene encodes CDR1 GTSNPN and CDR2 SVGIG (reference sequence). The CDR3 extends over 16 amino acids. Deletions cut 3 bases from V and 4 bases from J, with 21 bases between. The CDR3 protein is CAWRPRTLGTAYGYTF. Written as DNA, the CDR3 is TGTGCCTGGAGACCCCGAACCCTTGGGACGGCCTATGGCTACACCTTC.

This chain uses TRBV9 with TRBJ2-5, with TRBD2 matching 8 bases. Germline CDR1 and CDR2: SGDLS and YYNGEE. The CDR3 loop spans 16 amino acids. J lost 5 bases, V lost 0 bases, and 9 bases had no gene match. The CDR3 loop reads CASSVAPRTGGETQYF. CDR3 nucleotides: TGTGCCAGCAGCGTAGCACCCCGTACGGGAGGGGAGACCCAGTACTTC. The variable domain in full, with the rest retrieved from reference TRBV9 and TRBJ2-5, is DSGVTQTPKHLITATGQRVTLRCSPRSGDLSVYWYQQSLDQGLQFLIQYYNGEERAKGNILERFSAQQFPDLHSELNLSSLELGDSALYFCASSVAPRTGGETQYFGPGTRLLVL.

Only a few counts were recorded for this clone. This chain joins TRBV29-1 and TRBJ1-1; 8 bases line up with TRBD1. The CDR3 runs to 13 residues. Trimming removed 5 bases from V and 8 bases from J; junction bases left unmatched: 10. Germline V lookup: CDR1 SQVTM, CDR2 ANQGSEA. CDR3 sequence (DNA): TGCAGCGTTTCCAGACCCAGACAGGGGGAAGCTTTCTTT. Encoded protein: CSVSRPRQGEAFF.

The chain recombines TRBV30 with TRBJ1-1; D not certain. V was pared by 3 bases and J by 4 bases, with 12 bases between. Germline CDR1 GTSNPN, CDR2 SVGIG (reference sequence). This CDR3 is built from 13 residues. The CDR3: CAWSFTGVTEAFF. The CDR3 region has the DNA TGTGCCTGGAGCTTCACCGGGGTCACTGAAGCTTTCTTT.